The next 14 T cell receptor beta chains were all read from a single sample in a study of blood T cell repertoires in COVID-19. TCRdb's copy holds only in-frame clones and misses some; the assay was immunoSEQ multiplex PCR. Of about 70,000 clones listed, 75% to 90% are singletons. The sequencing sample was made of peripheral blood. These receptors came from an elderly woman with active or convalescent COVID-19.

The V gene is TRBV5-1, the J gene TRBJ2-3; possibly TRBD2 for D (5 bases). Germline CDR1 is SGHRS and CDR2 is YFSETQ. CDR3 length: 12 amino acids. V shed 2 bases and J shed 7 bases, with 8 bases lying between them. The CDR3 loop reads CASSFEGNTQYF. The CDR3 coding sequence is TGCGCCAGCAGCTTCGAGGGAAATACGCAGTATTTT.

The V and J genes are TRBV4-2 and TRBJ2-3; 9 nucleotides line up with TRBD2. The CDR3 runs to 18 residues. V shed 0 bases, J shed 3 bases, and the junction held 10 bases outside the gene matches. The germline V gene encodes CDR1 LGHNA and CDR2 YNFKEQ. CDR3 protein: CASSQDRDYAGGTDTQYF. The CDR3 nucleotides read TGTGCCAGCAGCCAAGATCGAGATTACGCGGGGGGGACAGATACGCAGTATTTT.

The V call is TRBV5-3, the J call TRBJ2-3; 8 bases agree with TRBD2. TRBV5-3 falls under the ORF class, with uncertain function. J gave up 4 bases and V 4 bases, and 5 bases lay outside the gene matches. The length of the CDR3 is 14 residues. Here the CDR3 DNA reads TGTGCCAGAAGCCCGGGGGGGCCCCCAGATACGCAGTATTTT. Protein: CARSPGGPPDTQYF.

The rearrangement uses TRBV6-5 and TRBJ2-7; D may be TRBD1 (6 bases). The germline V gene has CDR1 MNHEY and CDR2 SVGAGI. Trimming took 7 bases from V and 6 from J, leaving 16 bases between them. This CDR3 is 13 amino acids long. As DNA, the CDR3 is TGTGCCAGCAAAGAGGGGGTTTCGGGCGAGCAGTACTTC. Translating it yields CASKEGVSGEQYF.

V is TRBV4-1 and J is TRBJ1-1; 11 bases map to TRBD1. CDR1 is MGHRA, CDR2 YSYEKL, per germline. V gave up 4 bases and J gave up 1 base; unmatched junction bases: 11. This CDR3 comprises 18 residues. The CDR3 here is CASSPIGQGASRNTEAFF. CDR3 nucleotide sequence: TGCGCCAGCAGCCCCATCGGACAGGGGGCCTCGAGGAACACTGAAGCTTTCTTT.

This chain uses TRBV4-2 with TRBJ2-4, with TRBD1 matching over 7 bases. The V gene end was trimmed by 1 base and the J gene end by 6 bases; junction bases not matched to a gene: 12. The CDR3 loop spans 17 amino acids. The germline V gene has CDR1 LGHNA and CDR2 YNFKEQ. The CDR3, as DNA: TGTGCCAGCAGCCAAGCCTCAGACAGGGCGAATAGAAACATTCAGTACTTC. Its protein is CASSQASDRANRNIQYF.

The CDR3 nucleotides read TGTGCCAGCAGCCCGCAGGGGGCTCAGCCCCAGCATTTT. It yields the protein CASSPQGAQPQHF. The chain joins TRBV21-1 to TRBJ1-5; the table assigns TRBD1, which was not confirmed against the DNA. TRBV21-1 is designated a pseudogene. This CDR3 region has 13 residues.

V is TRBV7-9 and J is TRBJ2-2, with TRBD2 matching 8 bases. Germline V CDR1 and CDR2: SEHNR, FQNEAQ (reference sequence). The length of the CDR3 is 16 residues. V was clipped by 4 bases and J by 2 bases; unmatched bases: 6. The CDR3 bases are TGTGCCAGCAGCTCAACCGGGACTAGTAACACCGGGGAGCTGTTTTTT. Protein product: CASSSTGTSNTGELFF.

The gene calls are TRBV28 and TRBJ1-3; unclear D gene. Germline-derived CDR1 and CDR2 are MDHEN and SYDVKM. Trimming removed 6 bases at V and 2 bases at J, with 8 bases between. This CDR3 is 13 amino acids long. This CDR3 is CASSRPAGNTIYF. The CDR3 DNA is TGTGCCAGCAGCCGCCCGGCTGGAAACACCATATATTTT.

The V gene is TRBV6-5, the J gene TRBJ1-5, with TRBD1 as a possible D gene (6 bases). Germline V gives CDR1 MNHEY, CDR2 SVGAGI. The CDR3 runs to 16 residues. The V end was cut by 4 bases, the J end by 0 bases, with 13 bases between. DNA for the CDR3: TGTGCCAGCAGTTCGAAGGGGGTGAATAGCAATCAGCCCCAGCATTTT. Translated: CASSSKGVNSNQPQHF.

This clone was seen just once. The V gene is TRBV5-6, the J gene TRBJ1-4; 9 positions agree with TRBD1. CDR1 and CDR2 from the germline V gene are SGHDT and YYEEEE. The CDR3 loop spans 14 amino acids. The V and J ends lost 2 bases and 7 bases, in that order; junction bases with no gene match: 3. The CDR3 DNA sequence: TGTGCCAGCAGCTTTGGGGGACAGGGTGAAAAACTGTTTTTT. It codes for CASSFGGQGEKLFF.

The chain combines TRBV29-1 with TRBJ2-1, with D unclear. This CDR3 spans 13 amino acids. Deletions cut 2 bases from V and 9 bases from J, with 14 bases between. Looked up from germline, CDR1 is SQVTM and CDR2 is ANQGSEA. The CDR3 coding sequence is TGCAGCGTTGAACTCGGCGTGGGCGTTGAGCAGTTCTTC. Protein: CSVELGVGVEQFF.

For the CDR3, the DNA is TGCGCCAGCAGTGTCGGGACAGGGGTTCCCGAGCAGTACTTC. Translation: CASSVGTGVPEQYF. The gene calls are TRBV5-1 and TRBJ2-7, with TRBD1 matching over 10 bases. The V and J ends lost 5 bases and 6 bases, in that order; junction bases with no gene match: 8. The CDR3 totals 14 residues. The germline gives CDR1 SGHRS, CDR2 YFSETQ.

This clone turned up a few times. The chain carries TRBV6-5 and TRBJ1-2, with D possibly being TRBD1 (6 bases). Germline V CDR1 and CDR2: MNHEY, SVGAGI. V shed 4 bases and J shed 4 bases, with 16 bases lying between them. The CDR3 has 15 residues. CDR3 DNA: TGTGCCAGCAGTTTTATCGGGGGGCATGGCTATGGCTACACCTTC. It encodes CASSFIGGHGYGYTF.